Detailed here is one TCR beta chain. The antigen is unknown. Trimming left V 5 bases short and J 1 base short, with 12 bases between. This CDR3 is built from 14 residues. Germline CDR1 and CDR2: SEHNR and FQNEAQ (reference sequence). Separate from the roughly 610-subject first cohort, the roughly 120-subject validation cohort was the one that the donors belonged to. The assay was immunoSEQ multiplex PCR, and TCRdb's table has in-frame clones only and misses some. The table records about 260,000 clones, less than 95% of them present only once. These data belong to a study of cytomegalovirus exposure and HLA in healthy donors. General study points: A subsequent analysis found that TCR clusters from the first cohort also tended to co-occur in the 90 to 150 validation repertoires, with around 94% of cluster scores above 0.

This chain uses TRBV7-9 with TRBJ2-7; D assignment may be TRBD1 or TRBD2 (6 bases each). The TCR comes from a woman aged 25-40 years in good health and CMV-seronegative. Specimen: PBMCs. Here the CDR3 DNA reads TGTGCCAGCAGCGGGGGGCAACGATCCTACGAGCAGTACTTC. Encoded protein: CASSGGQRSYEQYF.